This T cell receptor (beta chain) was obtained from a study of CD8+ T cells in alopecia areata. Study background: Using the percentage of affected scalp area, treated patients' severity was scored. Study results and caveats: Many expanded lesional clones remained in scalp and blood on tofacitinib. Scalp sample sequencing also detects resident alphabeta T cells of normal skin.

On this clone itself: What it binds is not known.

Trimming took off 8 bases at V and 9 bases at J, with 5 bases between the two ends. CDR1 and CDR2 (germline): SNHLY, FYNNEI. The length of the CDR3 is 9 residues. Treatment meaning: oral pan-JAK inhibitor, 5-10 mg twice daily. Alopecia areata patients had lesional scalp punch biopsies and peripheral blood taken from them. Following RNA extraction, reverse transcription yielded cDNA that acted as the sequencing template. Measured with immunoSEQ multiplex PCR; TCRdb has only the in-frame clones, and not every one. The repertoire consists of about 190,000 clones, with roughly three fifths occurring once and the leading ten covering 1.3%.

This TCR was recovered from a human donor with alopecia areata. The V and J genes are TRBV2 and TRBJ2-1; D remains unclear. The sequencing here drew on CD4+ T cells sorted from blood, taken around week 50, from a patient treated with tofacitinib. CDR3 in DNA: TGTGCCAGCGGGCTTGAGCAGTTCTTC. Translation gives CASGLEQFF. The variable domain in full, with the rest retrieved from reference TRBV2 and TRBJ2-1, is EPEVTQTPSHQVTQMGQEVILRCVPISNHLYFYWYRQILGQKVEFLVSFYNNEISEKSEIFDDQFSVERPDGSNFTLKIRSTKLEDSAMYFCASGLEQFFGPGTRLTVL.